This note documents a single T cell receptor (beta chain) sequence. These data originate in a study of blood T cell repertoires in COVID-19. Study as a whole: Collection of acute and convalescent COVID-19 samples took place in the United States, Italy and Spain. Sources were T cells, B-cell-depleted T cells, or PBMCs; the material itself was cDNA or gDNA.

Assay used: immunoSEQ multiplex PCR; TCRdb lists only in-frame clones, some missing. The data show roughly 65,000 clones, with just under 80% seen just once and around 47% held by the top ten. Germline values: CDR1 MDHEN, CDR2 SYDVKM. This CDR3 spans 15 amino acids. After removal of 1 base from V and 4 bases from J, the junction contained 2 bases not matched to a gene. The chain combines TRBV28 with TRBJ1-5, with 9 bases that match TRBD1. Sequenced sample: peripheral blood. The TCR originated in a human donor in a cohort sampled during active COVID-19. CDR3 sequence: CASSLLGQGNQPQHF. CDR3 nucleotides: TGTGCCAGCAGTTTATTAGGACAGGGGAATCAGCCCCAGCATTTT. Full variable domain (missing parts from reference TRBV28 and TRBJ1-5): DVKVTQSSRYLVKRTGEKVFLECVQDMDHENMFWYRQDPGLGLRLIYFSYDVKMKEKGDIPEGYSVSREKKERFSLILESASTNQTSMYLCASSLLGQGNQPQHFGDGTRLSIL.